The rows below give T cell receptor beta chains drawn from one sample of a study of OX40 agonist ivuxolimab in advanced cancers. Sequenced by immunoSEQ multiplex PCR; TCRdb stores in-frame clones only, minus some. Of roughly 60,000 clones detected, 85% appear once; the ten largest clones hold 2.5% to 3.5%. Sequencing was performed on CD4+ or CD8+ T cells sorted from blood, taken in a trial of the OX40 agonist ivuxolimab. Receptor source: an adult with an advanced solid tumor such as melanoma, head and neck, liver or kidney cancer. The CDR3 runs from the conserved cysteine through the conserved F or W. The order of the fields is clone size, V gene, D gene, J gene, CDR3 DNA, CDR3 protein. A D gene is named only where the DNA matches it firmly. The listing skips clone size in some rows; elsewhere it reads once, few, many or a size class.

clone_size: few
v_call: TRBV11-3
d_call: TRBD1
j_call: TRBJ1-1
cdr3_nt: TGTGCCAGCAGCGGACAGGACACTGAAGCTTTCTTT
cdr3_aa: CASSGQDTEAFF

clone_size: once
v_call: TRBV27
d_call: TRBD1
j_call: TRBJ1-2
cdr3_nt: TGTGCCAGCAGTTTGCTACAGGGGGATGGCTACACCTTC
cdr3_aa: CASSLLQGDGYTF

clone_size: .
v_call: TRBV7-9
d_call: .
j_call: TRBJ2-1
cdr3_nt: TGTGCCAGCAGTAACAGCCACCCCTACAATGAGCAGTTCTTC
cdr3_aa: CASSNSHPYNEQFF

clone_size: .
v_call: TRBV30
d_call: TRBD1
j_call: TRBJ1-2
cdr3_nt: TGTGCCTGGAGTGGAGGACAGGGCCGAGGCTACACCTTC
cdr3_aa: CAWSGGQGRGYTF

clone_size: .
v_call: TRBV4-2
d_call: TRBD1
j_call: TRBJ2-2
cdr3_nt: TGTGCCAGCAGCCCCCCGGGACAGGGCCGCACCGGGGAGCTGTTTTTT
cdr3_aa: CASSPPGQGRTGELFF

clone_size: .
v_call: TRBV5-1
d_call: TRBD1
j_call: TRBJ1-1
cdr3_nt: TGCGCCAGCAGCCTGGGGACAGCTAACACTGAAGCTTTCTTT
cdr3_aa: CASSLGTANTEAFF

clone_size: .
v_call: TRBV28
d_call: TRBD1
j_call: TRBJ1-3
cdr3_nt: TGTGCCACGTACAGGGGGCCTGGAAACACCATATATTTT
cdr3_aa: CATYRGPGNTIYF

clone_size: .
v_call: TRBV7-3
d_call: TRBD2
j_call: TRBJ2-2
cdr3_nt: TGTGCCAGCAGCTTAGGACTAGCGGGGACCGGGGAGCTGTTTTTT
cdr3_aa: CASSLGLAGTGELFF

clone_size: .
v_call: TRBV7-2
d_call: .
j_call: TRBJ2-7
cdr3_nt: TGTGCCAGCAGCTTAGCGGCCTACGAGCAGTACTTC
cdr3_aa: CASSLAAYEQYF

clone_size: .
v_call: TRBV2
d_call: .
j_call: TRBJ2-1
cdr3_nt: TGTGCCAGCAGTGAACAGAATGAGCAGTTCTTC
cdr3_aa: CASSEQNEQFF

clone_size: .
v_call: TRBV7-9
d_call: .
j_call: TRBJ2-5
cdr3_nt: TGTGCCAGCAGCTTATCTAGCCAAGAGACCCAGTACTTC
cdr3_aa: CASSLSSQETQYF

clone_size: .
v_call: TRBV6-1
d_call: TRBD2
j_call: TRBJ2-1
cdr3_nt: TGTGCCAGCACCAGAAGGAGCGGGGGGGCCGATGAGCAGTTCTTC
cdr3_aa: CASTRRSGGADEQFF

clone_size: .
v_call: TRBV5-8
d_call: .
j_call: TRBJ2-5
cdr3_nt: TGTGCCAGCAGCACCCGTCAGGGGATTGGGGAGACCCAGTACTTC
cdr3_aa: CASSTRQGIGETQYF

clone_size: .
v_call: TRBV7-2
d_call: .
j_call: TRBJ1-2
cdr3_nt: TGTGCCAGCAGCTCCCGGGGCTGGAATGGCTACACCTTC
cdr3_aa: CASSSRGWNGYTF